This T cell receptor (beta chain) comes out of a study of PD-L1 blockade in urothelial cancer. Study details: Blood analyses occurred 3 weeks (second dose) and 6 weeks post treatment start.

Profiled with immunoSEQ multiplex PCR; TCRdb holds only in-frame clones, not every one. The sample includes 60,000 to 75,000 clones, more than 75% of them seen just once. Time point: pretreatment peripheral blood. Germline-derived CDR1 and CDR2 are GTSNPN and SVGIG (reference sequence). The germline V and J ends were trimmed by 5 bases and 2 bases, with 16 bases remaining between them. This CDR3 has 15 residues. The gene calls are TRBV30 and TRBJ1-5; D gene ambiguous. The source of this sequence is a man between 60 and 75 years old with urothelial cancer. The sequences come from PBMCs, collected around atezolizumab (anti-PD-L1) treatment. The CDR3 DNA reads as TGTGCCTGGGGTCCCACCGGGAACCGCAATCAGCCCCAGCATTTT. It translates to CAWGPTGNRNQPQHF.